Below are 8 T cell receptor beta chains sequenced from a single sample in a study of blood T cell repertoires in COVID-19. Using immunoSEQ multiplex PCR, the repertoire was profiled, and TCRdb retains in-frame clones only, with some absent. The table includes over 250,000 clones, roughly 92% detected once. Sequenced sample: peripheral blood. These TCRs come from a woman aged 25 to 39 with COVID-19, enrolled during active disease.

J is TRBJ1-3 and V is TRBV30; the D gene is possibly TRBD1 (5 bases). The germline V gene has CDR1 GTSNPN and CDR2 SVGIG (reference sequence). The CDR3 runs 17 residues. The V end was cut by 2 bases, the J end by 1 base, with 18 bases between. DNA of the CDR3: TGTGCCTGGAGTAGTGCCCGGGGGTTCTTATCTGGAAACACCATATATTTT. As protein: CAWSSARGFLSGNTIYF.

This chain links TRBV12-3 or TRBV12-4 with TRBJ1-2, with D maybe TRBD1 (5 bases). Trimming took 4 bases from V and 8 from J, leaving 8 bases between them. This CDR3 comprises 11 residues. The CDR3: CASSWGVGYTF. For the CDR3, the DNA is TGTGCCAGCAGTTGGGGGGTCGGCTACACCTTC.

This sequence joins TRBV12-5 and TRBJ1-1; perhaps TRBD1 as D (6 bases). CDR1 and CDR2 (germline): LGHNT, FRNRAP. The CDR3 runs 14 residues. The V end was cut by 5 bases, the J end by 4 bases, with 14 bases between. The CDR3 DNA reads TGTGCTAGTGGTAAACGGGACACTTTCACTGAAGCTTTCTTT. Translation gives CASGKRDTFTEAFF.

The V call is TRBV4-1, the J call TRBJ1-5; perhaps TRBD1 as D (6 bases). V lost 5 bases to trimming and J lost 6 bases, with 14 bases between them. The CDR3 spans 14 residues. Germline assignment: CDR1 MGHRA and CDR2 YSYEKL. The CDR3 nucleotides read TGCGCCAGCAGCTACAGGGATATCGGTCAGCCCCAGCATTTT. Its protein product is CASSYRDIGQPQHF.

The CDR3 loop is CASSLLGGMLNTGELFF. Here the CDR3 DNA reads TGCGCCAGCAGCCTTCTTGGCGGGATGCTTAACACCGGGGAGCTGTTTTTT. The chain is built from TRBV4-1 and TRBJ2-2, with a tentative D call TRBD2 (6 bases). The CDR3 has 17 amino acids. The V gene's germline CDR1 is MGHRA and CDR2 YSYEKL. V lost 4 bases, J lost 2 bases, and 17 bases lay in between.

The J gene is TRBJ1-4, the V gene TRBV27; no clear D. Germline-derived CDR1 and CDR2 are MNHEY and SMNVEV (reference sequence). Trimming pared 7 bases from V and 2 bases from J, leaving 14 bases between. CDR3 length: 15 amino acids. CDR3 nucleotides: TGTGCCAGCAAAGCCAAGGGAGCGACTAATGAAAAACTGTTTTTT. This translates into CASKAKGATNEKLFF. The entire variable domain, with the rest obtained from reference TRBV27 and TRBJ1-4, is as follows: EAQVTQNPRYLITVTGKKLTVTCSQNMNHEYMSWYRQDPGLGLRQIYYSMNVEVTDKGDVPEGYKVSRKEKRNFPLILESPSPNQTSLYFCASKAKGATNEKLFFGSGTQLSVL.

The chain has TRBV2 and TRBJ2-7; 7 bases agree with TRBD2. The trim removed 4 bases at V and 2 bases at J, leaving 5 bases unmatched. Per germline, CDR1 SNHLY and CDR2 FYNNEI. The CDR3 consists of 14 residues. CDR3 region: CASSGKLATYEQYF. The CDR3 region has the DNA TGTGCCAGCAGTGGGAAACTAGCGACCTACGAGCAGTACTTC.

For the CDR3, the DNA is TGTGCCTGGCTGAGGGCTGGTCGAGATACGCAGTATTTT. Its translation is CAWLRAGRDTQYF. The chain employs TRBV30 and TRBJ2-3; maybe TRBD2 (5 bases). This CDR3 contains 13 residues. Germline V gene sequence: CDR1 GTSNPN, CDR2 SVGIG (reference sequence). V shed 5 bases and J shed 5 bases, with 14 bases lying between them.